This T cell receptor beta chain comes out of a study of beta chain features in type 1 diabetes. The study's findings and limits: Shorter TCRB CDR3s, moderately but significantly so, were found in Type 1 diabetes patients in all four CD4+ subsets. Insertions at VDJ junctions were less frequent in type 1 diabetes patients. These patients also deleted more nucleotides at the same junctions.

Of note for this clone: What it recognizes is unknown.

Sort purity for all populations was recorded as exceeding 98%. cDNA synthesis used the whole RNA isolate, giving expressed TCRB sequences. The repertoire was sequenced with immunoSEQ multiplex PCR; TCRdb's copy has only in-frame clones and lacks some. Of 300,000 to 350,000 clones listed, 20% are singletons. CDR1 is GTSNPN and CDR2 is SVGIG in the germline V gene (reference sequence). Trimming shortened V by 0 bases and J by 6 bases, and 7 bases separated the two germline ends. This CDR3 contains 12 residues. The sequenced sample was naive CD4+ T cells from blood. The source is a woman between 18 and 30 years old in good health. The V gene is TRBV30, the J gene TRBJ2-3; D gene unclear. This CDR3 reads CAWSVVSDTQYF. CDR3 DNA: TGTGCCTGGAGTGTGGTCAGTGATACGCAGTATTTT.